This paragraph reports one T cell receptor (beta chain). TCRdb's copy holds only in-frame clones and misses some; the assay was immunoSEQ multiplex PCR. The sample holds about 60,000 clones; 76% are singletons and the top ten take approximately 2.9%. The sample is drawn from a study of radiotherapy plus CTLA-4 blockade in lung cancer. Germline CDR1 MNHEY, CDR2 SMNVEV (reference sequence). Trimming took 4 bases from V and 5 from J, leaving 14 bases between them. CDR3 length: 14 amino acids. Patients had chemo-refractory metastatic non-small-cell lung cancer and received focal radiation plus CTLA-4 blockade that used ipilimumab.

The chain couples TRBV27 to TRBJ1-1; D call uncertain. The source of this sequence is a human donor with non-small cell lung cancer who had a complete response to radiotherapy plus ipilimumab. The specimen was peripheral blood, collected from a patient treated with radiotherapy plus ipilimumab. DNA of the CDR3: TGTGCCAGCAGTTATGAGGGCGCGGGAACTGAAGCTTTCTTT. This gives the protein CASSYEGAGTEAFF.